Listed below are T cell receptor beta chains from one sample, sequenced in a study of T cells in Graves' hyperthyroidism and ophthalmopathy. TCRdb itself ran the multiplex PCR reads through MiXCR, one entry per CDR3 protein. The data show fewer than 400,000 distinct CDR3 sequences, with roughly 14% seen just once and roughly 26% held by the top ten. Sequenced input: blood. The receptor source for this set is a young woman with Graves' hyperthyroidism that later progressed to Graves' ophthalmopathy. The CDR3 runs from the conserved cysteine through the conserved F or W. D genes are given only for firm matches. Clone size, where shown, is once, few, many, or a class for clones that have expanded.

V: TRBV12-3/TRBV12-4
J: TRBJ1-5
size: NA
D: NA
DNA: TGTGCCAGCAGACACCAGAGGCAGCCCCAGCATTTT
CDR3: CASRHQRQPQHF

V: TRBV9
J: TRBJ2-5
size: NA
D: NA
DNA: TGTGCCAGCAGCGACGGGGACTACCAAGAGACCCAGTACTTC
CDR3: CASSDGDYQETQYF

V: TRBV27
J: TRBJ2-7
size: many
D: TRBD1
DNA: TGTGCCAGCAGTTCATCCTCCGGGACAGGGGGCTCCTACGAGCAGTACTTC
CDR3: CASSSSSGTGGSYEQYF

V: TRBV5-6
J: TRBJ1-5
size: NA
D: NA
DNA: TGTGCCAGCAGCTTGGGTAGGGGAGGGCCCCAGCATTTT
CDR3: CASSLGRGGPQHF

V: TRBV12-3/TRBV12-4
J: TRBJ2-5
size: many
D: TRBD2
DNA: TGTGCCAGCAGCCGCGGGCTAGAGGGACTAAACTTC
CDR3: CASSRGLEGLNF

V: TRBV6-1
J: TRBJ2-7
size: few
D: TRBD1
DNA: TGTGCCAGCAGTCGATTGCTGGAGACAGGGGGCTTGAACGAGCAGTACTTC
CDR3: CASSRLLETGGLNEQYF

V: TRBV9
J: TRBJ2-5
size: many
D: TRBD2
DNA: TGTGCCAGCAGCGTAACTAGCGGGAGTGGAGAGACCCAGTACTTC
CDR3: CASSVTSGSGETQYF

V: TRBV13
J: TRBJ2-5
size: many
D: TRBD2
DNA: TGTGCCAGCAGCCATCTAGCGGGAGACCGAGAGACCCAGTACTTC
CDR3: CASSHLAGDRETQYF

V: TRBV27
J: TRBJ2-3
size: many
D: TRBD2
DNA: TGTGCCAGCAGCCCGGGACTAGCGTCCCCAGATACGCAGTATTTT
CDR3: CASSPGLASPDTQYF

V: TRBV19
J: TRBJ2-1
size: NA
D: TRBD2
DNA: TGTGCCAGTAGTATTTCGGCTAGCGGTTACAATGAGCAGTTCTTC
CDR3: CASSISASGYNEQFF

V: TRBV7-2
J: TRBJ1-1
size: few
D: NA
DNA: TGTGCCAGCAGCCCGCATCTGTTGAACACTGAAGCTTTCTTT
CDR3: CASSPHLLNTEAFF

V: TRBV11-2
J: TRBJ2-3
size: many
D: NA
DNA: TGTGCCAGCAGCTTAGGTGTGGTGGGCACAGATACGCAGTATTTT
CDR3: CASSLGVVGTDTQYF

V: TRBV28
J: TRBJ2-7
size: few
D: NA
DNA: TGTGCCAGCAGCTCATCCGTAGCCTTGACAGGAATGTACGAGCAGTACTTC
CDR3: CASSSSVALTGMYEQYF

V: TRBV11-2
J: TRBJ1-5
size: many
D: NA
DNA: TGTGCCAGCAGCCCCGTTTCCGGGAGGAGCAATCAGCCCCAGCATTTT
CDR3: CASSPVSGRSNQPQHF

V: TRBV7-2
J: TRBJ2-7
size: many
D: TRBD1
DNA: TGTGCCAGCAGCTCCGGGACAGGGGGCTATGACGAGCAGTACTTC
CDR3: CASSSGTGGYDEQYF

V: TRBV15
J: TRBJ2-2
size: many
D: NA
DNA: TGTGCCACCAGCAGAGATAACACAGGGCCCGGGGAGCTGTTTTTT
CDR3: CATSRDNTGPGELFF

V: TRBV11-2
J: TRBJ1-1
size: many
D: TRBD1
DNA: TGTGCCAGCAGTCTCCGTAGCTTATTAAGTTTGTCAACAGGGGCCGTAGAAGCTTTCTTT
CDR3: CASSLRSLLSLSTGAVEAFF

V: TRBV30
J: TRBJ1-1
size: many
D: TRBD1
DNA: TGTGCCTGGGGGACAGGGTTGACCTCTGAAGCTTTCTTT
CDR3: CAWGTGLTSEAFF

V: TRBV6-1
J: TRBJ1-2
size: many
D: TRBD1
DNA: TGTGCCAGCAGTTTCGGACAGGGCGAGGGAGGCTACACCTTC
CDR3: CASSFGQGEGGYTF

V: TRBV18
J: TRBJ1-3
size: NA
D: NA
DNA: TGTGCCAGCTCGCATCCGGGATCTGGAAACACCATATATTTT
CDR3: CASSHPGSGNTIYF

V: TRBV6-1
J: TRBJ1-1
size: many
D: TRBD1
DNA: TGTGCCAGCACCCCTTCGTCAGGGGGAGAAGCTTTCTTT
CDR3: CASTPSSGGEAFF

V: TRBV11-2
J: TRBJ2-5
size: NA
D: TRBD2
DNA: TGTGCCAGCAGCCCCATGACTAGCGGTGTGACCCAGTACTTC
CDR3: CASSPMTSGVTQYF

V: TRBV15
J: TRBJ1-5
size: few
D: NA
DNA: TGTGCCACCAGCAGAGAGAGGGGGGGACAGCCCCAGCATTTT
CDR3: CATSRERGGQPQHF

V: TRBV7-9
J: TRBJ1-4
size: few
D: NA
DNA: TGTGCCAGCAGCTTAGCAGGATCAACTAATGAAAAACTGTTTTTT
CDR3: CASSLAGSTNEKLFF

V: TRBV7-2
J: TRBJ1-3
size: many
D: NA
DNA: TGTGCCAGCAGCGGGGACCACTATAGCTCTGGAAACACCATATATTTT
CDR3: CASSGDHYSSGNTIYF

V: TRBV12-3/TRBV12-4
J: TRBJ2-2
size: NA
D: NA
DNA: TGTGCCAGCAGTTTTATGGGGGGCCCCGGGGAGCTGTTTTTT
CDR3: CASSFMGGPGELFF

V: TRBV5-5
J: TRBJ2-1
size: many
D: NA
DNA: TGTGCCAGCAGCTTGGCCAAGCCGTCCTACAATGAGCAGTTCTTC
CDR3: CASSLAKPSYNEQFF

V: TRBV7-3
J: TRBJ1-2
size: NA
D: NA
DNA: TGTGCCAGCAGCTCCTCGGACAGCTCCGGCTACACCTTC
CDR3: CASSSSDSSGYTF

V: TRBV13
J: TRBJ2-7
size: many
D: TRBD1
DNA: TGTGCCAGCAGCCATGGGACAGGGGGAAGCTACGAGCAGTACTTC
CDR3: CASSHGTGGSYEQYF

V: TRBV20-1
J: TRBJ2-2
size: many
D: TRBD2
DNA: TGCAGTGCTAGAGACCCCCTAGCGGGTTCTTCCGGGGAGCTGTTTTTT
CDR3: CSARDPLAGSSGELFF

V: TRBV28
J: TRBJ2-7
size: many
D: NA
DNA: TGTGCCAGCACGGAGCGGAGGTCCCACGAGCAGTACTTC
CDR3: CASTERRSHEQYF

V: TRBV11-2
J: TRBJ1-2
size: few
D: TRBD1
DNA: TGTGCCAGCAGCTCAGGGGGACAGGGAGGAGGCTATGGCTACACCTTC
CDR3: CASSSGGQGGGYGYTF

V: TRBV27
J: TRBJ2-2
size: NA
D: NA
DNA: TGTGCCAGCGGAGGTGCGAACACCGGGGAGCTGTTTTTT
CDR3: CASGGANTGELFF

V: TRBV6-1
J: TRBJ1-1
size: few
D: TRBD1
DNA: TGTGCCAGCAGCAGGGACAGGGCCCTTGCTTTCTTT
CDR3: CASSRDRALAFF

V: TRBV12-3/TRBV12-4
J: TRBJ1-2
size: few
D: NA
DNA: TGTGCCAGCACCCAGGGTGGCGGTGGCTACACCTTC
CDR3: CASTQGGGGYTF

V: TRBV9
J: TRBJ2-7
size: NA
D: TRBD1
DNA: TGCGCCAGCAGCGGCGGGACAGGGTTATACGAGCAGTACTTC
CDR3: CASSGGTGLYEQYF

V: TRBV27
J: TRBJ2-1
size: many
D: NA
DNA: TGTGCCAGCAGTTTGGAATGGCGAACTAGCTCTTCGAGCTCCTACAATGAGCAGTTCTTC
CDR3: CASSLEWRTSSSSSYNEQFF

V: TRBV9
J: TRBJ1-1
size: few
D: NA
DNA: TGTGCCAGCAGCGTAGCGAACACTGAAGCTTTCTTT
CDR3: CASSVANTEAFF

V: TRBV28
J: TRBJ2-1
size: many
D: TRBD2
DNA: TGTGCCAGCGGTCCTCCGGGACTAGCGGGGTACAATGAGCAGTTCTTC
CDR3: CASGPPGLAGYNEQFF

V: TRBV5-6
J: TRBJ1-2
size: many
D: NA
DNA: TGTGCCAGCAGCTTGGAAGGAATTTATGGCTACACCTTC
CDR3: CASSLEGIYGYTF

V: TRBV10-3
J: TRBJ2-1
size: NA
D: TRBD2
DNA: TGTGCCACCAAGTGGGGCGGGAGCTCCTACAATGAGCAGTTCTTC
CDR3: CATKWGGSSYNEQFF

V: TRBV10-3
J: TRBJ2-1
size: NA
D: TRBD2
DNA: TGTGCCATCAGTGCACGGGAGGGCCCCTACAATGAGCAGTTCTTC
CDR3: CAISAREGPYNEQFF

V: TRBV27
J: TRBJ1-5
size: few
D: NA
DNA: TGTGCCAGCAGTTTAGTGGGGGTCAATCAGCCCCAGCATTTT
CDR3: CASSLVGVNQPQHF

V: TRBV5-1
J: TRBJ2-7
size: many
D: TRBD1
DNA: TGCGCCAGCAGCCTCTCCACCGACAGGGGGGTCTACGAGCAGTACTTC
CDR3: CASSLSTDRGVYEQYF

V: TRBV30
J: TRBJ2-7
size: many
D: NA
DNA: TGTGCCCTCAGCCGGAGGGCCTCCTACGAGCAGTACTTC
CDR3: CALSRRASYEQYF

V: TRBV5-6
J: TRBJ2-1
size: NA
D: NA
DNA: TGTGCCAGCAGCTTGCTAGCGTCCAATGAGCAGTTCTTC
CDR3: CASSLLASNEQFF

V: TRBV6-6
J: TRBJ2-4
size: NA
D: TRBD2
DNA: TGTGCCAGCAGTTACCCGTCGGGGACTAGCGGGACGGGCAAAAACATTCAGTACTTC
CDR3: CASSYPSGTSGTGKNIQYF

V: TRBV4-2
J: TRBJ2-7
size: many
D: NA
DNA: TGTGCCAGCAGCCAAGACCCCCCCATGGGGAGCAACGAGCAGTACTTC
CDR3: CASSQDPPMGSNEQYF

V: TRBV18
J: TRBJ1-1
size: NA
D: TRBD1
DNA: TGTGCCAGCTCACCCGGGACAGGGCAGAACACTGAAGCTTTCTTT
CDR3: CASSPGTGQNTEAFF

V: TRBV4-2
J: TRBJ2-2
size: NA
D: NA
DNA: TGTGCCAGCAGCACCAGCGATGGCCCGAACAGAGGGGAGCTGTTTTTT
CDR3: CASSTSDGPNRGELFF

V: TRBV12-5
J: TRBJ2-7
size: many
D: NA
DNA: TGTGCTAGTGGTTTGCCCCTCGGGGGACTTAATACCTACGAGCAGTACTTC
CDR3: CASGLPLGGLNTYEQYF

V: TRBV5-1
J: TRBJ1-2
size: NA
D: NA
DNA: TGCGCCAGCAGCTTGGGACGGGAAGGGGCGTTGGATGGCTACACCTTC
CDR3: CASSLGREGALDGYTF

V: TRBV7-2
J: TRBJ2-5
size: many
D: NA
DNA: TGTGCCAGCAGGAGGACAGCCCAAGAGACCCAGTACTTC
CDR3: CASRRTAQETQYF

V: TRBV28
J: TRBJ2-1
size: many
D: NA
DNA: TGTGCCAGCCTGGGCTCCTACAATGAGCAGTTCTTC
CDR3: CASLGSYNEQFF

V: TRBV3-1
J: TRBJ1-2
size: NA
D: NA
DNA: TGTGCCAGCAGCCCCCCGTGGGGCACTGAAAGCTATGGCTACACCTTC
CDR3: CASSPPWGTESYGYTF

V: TRBV10-2
J: TRBJ2-5
size: few
D: TRBD1
DNA: TGCGCCAGCAGTGAGCCCAGGGACAGGTTCCAAGAGACCCAGTACTTC
CDR3: CASSEPRDRFQETQYF

V: TRBV28
J: TRBJ2-5
size: few
D: NA
DNA: TGTGCCAGCAGGGGGGTTGTGGGGGAGTGGTACCAAGAGACCCAGTACTTC
CDR3: CASRGVVGEWYQETQYF

V: TRBV20-1
J: TRBJ2-7
size: many
D: TRBD1
DNA: TGCAGTGCTGCCCGGACAGGGGGGTTCAACGAGCAGTACTTC
CDR3: CSAARTGGFNEQYF

V: TRBV24-1
J: TRBJ2-2
size: NA
D: NA
DNA: TGTGCCACCAGTGATTTGACAGGACCCACCGGGGAGCTGTTTTTT
CDR3: CATSDLTGPTGELFF

V: TRBV4-3
J: TRBJ2-5
size: NA
D: NA
DNA: TGCGCCAGCAGCCAAGAATTCGCTGGCGCTCAAGAGACCCAGTACTTC
CDR3: CASSQEFAGAQETQYF